These T cell receptor beta chains were read from a single sample in a study of post-analysis software for immune sequencing data. TCRdb re-analysed the PCR reads in MiXCR, keeping a single row per CDR3 protein. This sample has 750,000 to 950,000 distinct CDR3 sequences, with roughly half found just once. The sequenced sample consisted of blood. The receptors come from a girl between 5 and 17 years old with multiple sclerosis. Each CDR3 is given without its conserved first and last residue. Fields, in order: D gene, V gene, J gene, CDR3 protein. The D gene is left open where the match is weak.

NA	TRBV29-1	TRBJ1-2	SVVKQGYEQYFGAGTGIRGYT
NA	TRBV10-3	NA	AISESPPQGWSRQETQY
TRBD2	TRBV20-1	TRBJ2-5	SARVGTSIGETQY
TRBD2	TRBV7-2	TRBJ2-3	ASAQAASGGEDTQY
TRBD2	TRBV6-5	NA	ASRSTSGGAYEQY
NA	TRBV5-1	TRBJ2-6	ASSPKRGISGANVLT
NA	TRBV29-1	TRBJ2-7	SVEWDTTSYEQY
TRBD1	TRBV12-3/TRBV12-4	TRBJ1-2	ASSSLTGSDYGYT
NA	TRBV4-1	TRBJ1-4	ASSQEWGADEKLF
TRBD1	TRBV7-9	TRBJ2-7	ASSTGVDRGTY
TRBD2	TRBV29-1	TRBJ2-1	SVEDLREAYNEQF
TRBD2	TRBV5-1	TRBJ2-1	ASSTGLAGGQSYNEQF
NA	TRBV5-1	TRBJ2-1	ASSHIYRGGGNEQF
NA	TRBV2	TRBJ2-1	ASSELGVNRDNEQF
TRBD2	TRBV25-1	NA	ASSELAGGTYEQY
TRBD2	TRBV20-1	TRBJ2-7	SAQGGSIEQY
NA	TRBV12-3/TRBV12-4	TRBJ2-4	ASSLQGSIQY
TRBD1	TRBV12-3/TRBV12-4	TRBJ2-5	ASRRTGDSKQY
NA	TRBV5-1	TRBJ2-1	ASSLGYEHNEQF
NA	TRBV9	TRBJ1-2	ASRRGERSDGYT